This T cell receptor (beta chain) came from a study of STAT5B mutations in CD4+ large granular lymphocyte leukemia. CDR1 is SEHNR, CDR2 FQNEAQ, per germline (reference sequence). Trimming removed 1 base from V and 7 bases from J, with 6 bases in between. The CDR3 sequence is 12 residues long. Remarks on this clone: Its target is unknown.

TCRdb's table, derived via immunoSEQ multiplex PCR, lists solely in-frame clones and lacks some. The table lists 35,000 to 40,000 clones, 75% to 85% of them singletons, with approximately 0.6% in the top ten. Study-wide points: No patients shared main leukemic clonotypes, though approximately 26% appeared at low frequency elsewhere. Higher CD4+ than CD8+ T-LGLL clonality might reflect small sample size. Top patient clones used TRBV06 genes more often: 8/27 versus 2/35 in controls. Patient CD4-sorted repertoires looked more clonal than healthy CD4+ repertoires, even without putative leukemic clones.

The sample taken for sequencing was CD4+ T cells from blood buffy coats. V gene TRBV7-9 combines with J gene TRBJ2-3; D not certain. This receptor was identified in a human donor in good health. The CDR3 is CASSLVPYTQYF. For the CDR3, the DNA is TGTGCCAGCAGCTTAGTCCCTTATACGCAGTATTTT.